This T cell receptor (beta chain) was profiled in a study of blood T cell repertoires in COVID-19. Study details: Nucleic acid was either cDNA or gDNA, and it came from T cells, B-cell-depleted T cells, or PBMCs.

In the original workflow: How many nucleated cells were present was estimated from reference gene primer amplification. Profiling relied on immunoSEQ multiplex PCR, and the TCRdb table lists in-frame clones only, not all of them. The V and J calls and clone size were taken over from that table, and D and trimming were inferred from the DNA. The sample holds 300,000 to 350,000 clones, 80% to 90% seen once. CDR3 size: 15 residues. Germline CDR1 reads SGHKS; CDR2 reads YYEKEE (reference sequence). The ends were cut back, 4 bases at V and 3 bases at J, with 11 bases in the middle. Assignments of participants to cohorts depended upon their own reported clinical history. This clone occurred a few times.

The clonotype was recovered from a man aged 25 to 40 who had recovered from COVID-19. The chain employs TRBV5-5 and TRBJ1-6; D unresolved. Sequenced: PBMCs or T cells enriched from blood (not recorded which). CDR3 loop: CASSPWTDYNSPLHF. CDR3 DNA: TGTGCCAGCAGCCCATGGACTGACTATAATTCACCCCTCCACTTT.